Below, one T cell receptor beta chain is given with its context. Sequencing was performed with immunoSEQ multiplex PCR; in TCRdb, only in-frame clones are kept and a portion is missing. The repertoire holds approximately 67,000 clones, around 82% seen once, with 8.2% in the top ten. The sample comes from a study of OX40 agonist ivuxolimab in advanced cancers. V was trimmed by 1 base and J by 7 bases, leaving 14 bases between them. Germline V gene sequence: CDR1 LNHNV, CDR2 YYDKDF (reference sequence). This CDR3 has 15 residues. The TCR was taken from an adult with an advanced solid tumor such as melanoma, head and neck, liver or kidney cancer. This chain connects TRBV15 to TRBJ2-1; D may be TRBD1 or TRBD2 (7 bases each). Sequencing was performed on CD4+ or CD8+ T cells sorted from blood, taken in a trial of the OX40 agonist ivuxolimab. The CDR3 loop reads CATSRGQGGVNEQFF. The CDR3 DNA is TGTGCCACCAGCAGAGGCCAGGGGGGGGTAAATGAGCAGTTCTTC.